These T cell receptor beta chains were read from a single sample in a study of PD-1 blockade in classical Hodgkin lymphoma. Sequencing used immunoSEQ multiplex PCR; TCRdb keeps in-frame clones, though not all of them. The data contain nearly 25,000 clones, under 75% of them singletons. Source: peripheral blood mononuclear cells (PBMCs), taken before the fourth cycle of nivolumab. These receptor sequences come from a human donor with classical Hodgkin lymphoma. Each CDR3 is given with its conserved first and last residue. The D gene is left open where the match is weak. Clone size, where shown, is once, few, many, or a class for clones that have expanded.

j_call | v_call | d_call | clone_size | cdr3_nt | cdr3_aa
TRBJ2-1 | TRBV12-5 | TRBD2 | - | TGTGCTAGTGCCTCAATGGGCGGGGGGGCCTACAATGAGCAGTTCTTC | CASASMGGGAYNEQFF
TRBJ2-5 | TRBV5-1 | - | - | TGCGCCAGCAGCTTGCTTCCGGGGACACAAGAGACCCAGTACTTC | CASSLLPGTQETQYF
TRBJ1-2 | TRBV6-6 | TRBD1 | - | TGTGCCAGCAGTTCTACCGCGACAGGGATCGCCGGCTACACCTTC | CASSSTATGIAGYTF
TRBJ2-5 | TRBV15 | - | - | TGTGCCACCAGCAGAGGAAATGCCGGGTCTGGTTCGGAGACCCAGTACTTC | CATSRGNAGSGSETQYF
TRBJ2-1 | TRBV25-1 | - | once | TGTGCCAGCAGTGAATACCAGTCTACCTACAATGAGCAGTTCTTC | CASSEYQSTYNEQFF
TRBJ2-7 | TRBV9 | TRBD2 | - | TGTGCCAGCAGTCCCGGGGGGACCTACGAGCAGTACTTC | CASSPGGTYEQYF
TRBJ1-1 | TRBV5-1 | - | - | TGCGCCAGCAGCCCCGTGGGGTCGGCGAACACTGAAGCTTTCTTT | CASSPVGSANTEAFF
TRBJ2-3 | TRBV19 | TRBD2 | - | TGTGCCAGTAGTATAGCACCAGCGGGGGGGGTAGATACGCAGTATTTT | CASSIAPAGGVDTQYF
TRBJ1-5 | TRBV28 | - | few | TGTGCCAGCAGCGTCGGCGGGGGCAGTCAGCCCCAGCATTTT | CASSVGGGSQPQHF
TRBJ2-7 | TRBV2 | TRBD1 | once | TGTGCCAGCGGTTGGGACAGGACCTACGAGCAGTACTTC | CASGWDRTYEQYF
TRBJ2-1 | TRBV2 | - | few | TGTGCCAGCAGTGGCCTAGCGTACAATGAGCAGTTCTTC | CASSGLAYNEQFF
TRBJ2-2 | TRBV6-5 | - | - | TGTGCCAGCAGTTCCAATTCCCGAATCACCGGGGAGCTGTTTTTT | CASSSNSRITGELFF
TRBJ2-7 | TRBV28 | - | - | TGTGCCAGCAACGCCCAGGCGCCCCCCTACGAGCAGTACTTC | CASNAQAPPYEQYF
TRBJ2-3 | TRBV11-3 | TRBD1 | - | TGTGCCAGCAGCCCAGGGACAGGGAGCACAGATACGCAGTATTTT | CASSPGTGSTDTQYF
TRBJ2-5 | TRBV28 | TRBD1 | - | TGTGCCACCCCCGAACCGACAGGGTCCCCCGAGGTTCGATGGACCCAGTACTTC | CATPEPTGSPEVRWTQYF
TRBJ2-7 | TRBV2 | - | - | TGTGCCAGCAGTGTACAGGGATACTACGAGCAGTACTTC | CASSVQGYYEQYF
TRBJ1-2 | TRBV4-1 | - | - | TGCGCCAGCAGCCAAGGGTTTTATGGCTACACCTTC | CASSQGFYGYTF
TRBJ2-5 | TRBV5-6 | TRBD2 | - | TGTGCCAGCAGCTTGCCCGGGACTAGCGGGGGGGCCCAGTACTTC | CASSLPGTSGGAQYF
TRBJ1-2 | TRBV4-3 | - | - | TGCGCCAGCAGCCAGGGGTTAGGCTATGGCTACACCTTC | CASSQGLGYGYTF
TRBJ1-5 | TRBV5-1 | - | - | TGCGCCAGCAGCTTGGGAGTCAGTAGCAATCAGCCCCAGCATTTT | CASSLGVSSNQPQHF
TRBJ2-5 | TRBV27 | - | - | TGTGCCAGCAGCCTAAACAGGGCCCAAGAGACCCAGTACTTC | CASSLNRAQETQYF
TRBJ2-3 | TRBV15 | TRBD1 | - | TGTGCCACCAGCCGGACAGGGGGTGCAACCGGCACAGATACGCAGTATTTT | CATSRTGGATGTDTQYF
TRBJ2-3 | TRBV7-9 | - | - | TGTGCCAGCAGCCTACTTGGGAGCACAGATACGCAGTATTTT | CASSLLGSTDTQYF
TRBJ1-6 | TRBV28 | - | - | TGTGCCAGCAGCTCGCATGGGGGGGCTAATTCACCCCTCCACTTT | CASSSHGGANSPLHF
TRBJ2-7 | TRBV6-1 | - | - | TGTGCCAGCAGCGACAGGTTATCCTACGAGCAGTACTTC | CASSDRLSYEQYF
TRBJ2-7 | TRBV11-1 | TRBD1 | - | TGTGCCAGCAGCGGGACAGGGGGGTCCTACGAGCAGTACTTC | CASSGTGGSYEQYF
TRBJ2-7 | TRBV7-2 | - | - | TGTGCCAGCGGCTCGCCTTTCTACGAGCAGTACTTC | CASGSPFYEQYF
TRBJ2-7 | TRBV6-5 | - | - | TGTGCCAGCAGTGAATTGGGGTACGAGCAGTACTTC | CASSELGYEQYF
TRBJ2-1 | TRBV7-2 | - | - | TGTGCCAGCAGCTTAGGAGGCGCGGTAGACGAGCAGTTCTTC | CASSLGGAVDEQFF
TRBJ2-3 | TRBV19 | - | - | TGTGCCAGTAGTATAAGTCGGGACACCACAGATACGCAGTATTTT | CASSISRDTTDTQYF
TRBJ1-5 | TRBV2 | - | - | TGTGCCAGCAGTGATGGAGGGGGAGTATATCAGCCCCAGCATTTT | CASSDGGGVYQPQHF
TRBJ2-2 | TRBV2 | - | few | TGTGCCAGTCTTCCAGGGTCGAACACCGGGGAGCTGTTTTTT | CASLPGSNTGELFF